These 27 T cell receptor beta chains were all obtained from the same sample, sequenced in a study of Graves' ophthalmopathy and Graves' hyperthyroidism. Amplification from RNA transcripts yielded the TCR beta CDR3 regions. A first-round RT-PCR used HTBI primers, followed by a second-round multiplex PCR. TCRdb processed the multiplex PCR reads anew with MiXCR; each CDR3 protein has one entry. This table holds approximately 640,000 distinct CDR3 sequences, roughly 39% found once. Sequencing input: peripheral blood. Receptors were obtained from an adult man with Graves' ophthalmopathy.

On this clonotype: This may arise from a read error, as a much more abundant clone is one base away. The J gene is TRBJ1-1, the V gene TRBV20-1, with D uncertain. CDR1 is DFQATT and CDR2 is SNEGSKA in the germline V gene (reference sequence). CDR3 length equals 13 residues. This chain's CDR3 is CSAIDTGETEASF. Written as DNA, the CDR3 is TGCAGTGCTATCGACACGGGAGAGACTGAAGCTTCCTTT.

V is TRBV9 and J is TRBJ1-1; D is uncertain. Germline values: CDR1 SGDLS, CDR2 YYNGEE. The CDR3 extends over 13 amino acids. V dropped 7 bases and J dropped 1 base, with 11 bases sitting between them. CDR3 coding DNA: TGTGCCAGCTCACGTGATCAGAACACTGAAGCTTTCTTT. As protein: CASSRDQNTEAFF.

The chain joins TRBV7-6 to TRBJ2-2; 11 bases fit TRBD1. CDR3 length equals 17 residues. With V trimmed by 5 bases and J by 4 bases, 9 bases remained unmatched. CDR1 SGHVS and CDR2 FNYEAQ come from the germline V gene. The chain's CDR3 is CASSTRTGGLGTGELFF. As DNA, the CDR3 is TGTGCCAGCAGCACTCGGACAGGGGGCTTGGGCACCGGGGAGCTGTTTTTT.

A note on this clonotype: A much larger clone lies a single base off, so this may be a read error. The chain joins TRBV3-1 to TRBJ1-1; D is ambiguous. The CDR3 is 13 residues long. Germline V gene sequence: CDR1 LGHDT, CDR2 YNNKEL (reference sequence). Trimming left V 1 base short and J 4 bases short, with 7 bases between. CDR3 protein: CASSQVGATEAFF. The CDR3, as DNA: TGTGCCAGCAGCCAAGTCGGAGCCACTGAAGCTTTCTTT.

The rearrangement uses TRBV19 and TRBJ2-5, with 9 bases that match TRBD1. Losses at the gene ends were 4 bases for V and 4 bases for J; bases not matched to a gene: 10. The CDR3 runs 16 residues. The V gene's germline CDR1 is LNHDA and CDR2 SQIVND (reference sequence). CDR3 residues: CASSTHGTGSVETQYF. The CDR3 DNA sequence: TGTGCCAGTAGTACACACGGGACAGGGTCGGTAGAGACCCAGTACTTC.

The chain employs TRBV15 and TRBJ2-5, with D tentatively TRBD1 (5 bases). The CDR3 has 15 residues. V gave up 0 bases and J gave up 4 bases, with 12 bases separating them. The germline V gene has CDR1 LNHNV and CDR2 YYDKDF (reference sequence). CDR3 sequence reads: CATSRDSGNRETQYF. The CDR3 DNA is TGTGCCACCAGCAGAGATTCAGGGAATCGAGAGACCCAGTACTTC.

The chain combines TRBV30 with TRBJ1-2; tentatively, D is TRBD1 (6 bases). The CDR3 is 12 amino acids. V gave up 3 bases and J gave up 6 bases, with 11 bases separating them. CDR1 GTSNPN and CDR2 SVGIG come from the germline V gene (reference sequence). The CDR3 sequence is CAWRQGSNGYTF. The CDR3 DNA reads TGTGCCTGGAGACAGGGCTCCAATGGCTACACCTTC. Filled out from reference TRBV30 and TRBJ1-2, the complete variable domain reads SQTIHQWPATLVQPVGSPLSLECTVEGTSNPNLYWYRQAAGRGLQLLFYSVGIGQISSEVPQNLSASRPQDRQFILSSKKLLLSDSGFYLCAWRQGSNGYTFGSGTRLTVV.

The J gene is TRBJ2-7, the V gene TRBV15; no clear D. The V end was cut by 0 bases, the J end by 4 bases, with 10 bases between. Germline CDR1 is LNHNV and CDR2 is YYDKDF (reference sequence). CDR3 length: 14 amino acids. CDR3 bases: TGTGCCACCAGCAGAGATTATGCAGCTTACGAGCAGTACTTC. The encoded protein is CATSRDYAAYEQYF.

This clonotype appeared many times. The chain uses TRBV10-2 and TRBJ2-2; 7 bases align to TRBD2. Trimming took 4 bases from V and 4 from J; bases not matched to a gene: 6. The CDR3 extends over 15 amino acids. Germline V gene data show CDR1 as WSHSY and CDR2 as SAAADI. This CDR3 is CASSVGAGPTGELFF. In DNA, the CDR3 is TGCGCCAGCAGTGTAGGAGCGGGGCCCACCGGGGAGCTGTTTTTT.

This clonotype was recorded many times. V usage is TRBV9 and J usage is TRBJ1-3; D not certain. The V gene's germline CDR1 is SGDLS and CDR2 YYNGEE. With 3 bases removed from V and 0 bases from J, the gap between germline ends came to 7 bases. The CDR3 extends over 14 amino acids. CDR3 protein: CASSGTNSGNTIYF. The DNA of the CDR3 is TGTGCCAGCAGCGGCACTAACTCTGGAAACACCATATATTTT.

This clonotype appeared many times. The chain couples TRBV14 to TRBJ1-4, with D hard to call. The CDR3 length is 16 residues. Trimming took 0 bases from V and 8 from J, leaving 16 bases between them. In germline, CDR1 is SGHDN, CDR2 FVKESK. The CDR3 DNA reads TGTGCCAGCAGCCAAGATGACGAGGCTCAGGAAGAAAAACTGTTTTTT. Translated, it gives CASSQDDEAQEEKLFF.

This clonotype appeared a few times. The rearrangement joins TRBV7-9 to TRBJ1-2; no clear D. Trimming shortened V by 1 base and J by 7 bases, and 10 bases separated the two germline ends. The CDR3 is 13 amino acids. The germline CDR1 and CDR2 sequences are SEHNR and FQNEAQ (reference sequence). The CDR3 spells CASSLGDISGYTF. Written as DNA, the CDR3 is TGTGCCAGCAGCTTAGGAGACATCAGTGGCTACACCTTC.

The genes are TRBV5-1 and TRBJ2-2, with D uncertain. Germline V gene sequence: CDR1 SGHRS, CDR2 YFSETQ. The CDR3 has 12 amino acids. The V end was cut by 8 bases, the J end by 7 bases, with 12 bases between. The CDR3 spells CASSNPFGELFF. The CDR3 DNA sequence: TGCGCCAGTTCGAACCCATTCGGGGAGCTGTTTTTT.

This clonotype was recorded many times. The gene calls are TRBV11-2 and TRBJ1-2, with a weak D call TRBD1 (6 bases). Germline-derived CDR1 and CDR2 are SGHAT and FQNNGV. The CDR3 has 15 residues. Trimming stripped 4 bases from V and 4 bases from J, with 16 bases between. The CDR3 sequence is CASSSGHAIPYGYTF. The DNA of the CDR3 is TGTGCCAGCAGCTCGGGACACGCTATTCCCTATGGCTACACCTTC.

The chain combines TRBV10-3 with TRBJ1-4, with 9 bases lining up with TRBD1. V was pared by 4 bases and J by 4 bases, with 4 bases of the junction left unmatched. From germline, CDR1 is ENHRY and CDR2 SYGVKD. The length of the CDR3 is 15 residues. The DNA for the CDR3 is TGTGCCATCAGTGGCCCGGGACAGGGTAATGAAAAACTGTTTTTT. Its translation: CAISGPGQGNEKLFF.

This clonotype showed up many times. The chain links TRBV13 to TRBJ1-1, with a possible D match to TRBD1 (5 bases). This CDR3 has 15 amino acids. Germline V gene sequence: CDR1 PRHDT, CDR2 FYEKMQ (reference sequence). V gave up 0 bases and J gave up 3 bases, with 11 bases separating them. Written as DNA, the CDR3 is TGTGCCAGCAGCTTAGGGAGGGGAAGAGACACTGAAGCTTTCTTT. Residues: CASSLGRGRDTEAFF.

This clonotype was recorded many times. The chain uses TRBV2 and TRBJ2-7, with D maybe TRBD1 (5 bases). CDR3 length equals 10 residues. In germline, CDR1 is SNHLY, CDR2 FYNNEI. The V end lost 6 bases, the J end lost 9 bases, and 9 bases lay between the germline ends. CDR3 sequence reads: CASRGQRQYF. DNA for the CDR3: TGTGCCAGCAGAGGACAACGGCAGTACTTC.

This clonotype occurred once. A read error is possible here, since a much larger clone lies one base away. The chain recombines TRBV5-1 with TRBJ2-7; D is ambiguous. Germline V gene lookup returns CDR1 SGHRS and CDR2 YFSETQ. V was clipped by 4 bases and J by 2 bases, with 16 bases between them. The CDR3 totals 15 residues. In DNA, the CDR3 is TGCGCCAGCAGCGACACAGACCTACCACCCTACGAGCAGTACTTC. Translation gives CASSDTDLPPYEQYF.

The chain uses TRBV25-1 and TRBJ2-6; tentative D call: TRBD1 (6 bases). With 6 bases removed from V and 0 bases from J, the gap between germline ends came to 18 bases. The CDR3 totals 18 residues. Germline CDR1 reads MGHDK; CDR2 reads SYGVNS. The CDR3, as DNA: TGTGCCAGCAGAGATGGTGAGGGGGAGCACTCTGGGGCCAACGTCCTGACTTTC. Translating gives CASRDGEGEHSGANVLTF.

The table lists this clonotype with a few counts. This chain joins TRBV9 and TRBJ2-7, with unresolved D. The CDR3 is 14 amino acids. V lost 2 bases and J lost 0, with 9 bases in between. CDR1 and CDR2 from the germline V gene are SGDLS and YYNGEE. CDR3 residues: CASSVVPSSYEQYF. CDR3 coding DNA: TGTGCCAGCAGCGTTGTCCCGAGCTCCTACGAGCAGTACTTC. The whole variable domain, remainder taken from reference TRBV9 and TRBJ2-7, is DSGVTQTPKHLITATGQRVTLRCSPRSGDLSVYWYQQSLDQGLQFLIQYYNGEERAKGNILERFSAQQFPDLHSELNLSSLELGDSALYFCASSVVPSSYEQYFGPGTRLTVT.

V usage is TRBV4-2 and J usage is TRBJ2-7, with 9 positions matching TRBD2. The CDR3 spans 16 residues. J gave up 2 bases and V 2 bases, and 7 bases lay outside the gene matches. Germline V CDR1 and CDR2: LGHNA, YNFKEQ. The CDR3 spells CASSQTSGLAPYEQYF. Written as DNA, the CDR3 is TGTGCCAGCAGCCAAACCTCGGGACTAGCTCCCTACGAGCAGTACTTC.

This clonotype has more than one count but fewer than ten. The V and J genes are TRBV14 and TRBJ2-7, with D tentatively TRBD1 (5 bases). The germline V and J ends were trimmed by 0 bases and 5 bases, with 17 bases remaining between them. The CDR3 is made up of 16 amino acids. CDR1 SGHDN and CDR2 FVKESK come from the germline V gene. CDR3 residues: CASSQDLGRDAHEQYF. CDR3 bases: TGTGCCAGCAGCCAAGATCTCGGCAGGGATGCCCACGAGCAGTACTTC.

This clonotype has ten or more counts. The chain uses TRBV5-8 and TRBJ1-2; D is possibly TRBD1 (5 bases). This CDR3 comprises 17 residues. Germline V gives CDR1 SGHTS, CDR2 YDEGEE. Between the trimmed V and J ends, which lost 2 bases and 7 bases, there was a span of 24 bases. This chain's CDR3 is CASSFGTPGPQRGGYTF. The CDR3 nucleotides are TGTGCCAGCAGCTTTGGAACTCCGGGACCTCAGAGGGGTGGCTACACCTTC.

This clonotype was detected only a few times. This chain links TRBV7-9 with TRBJ2-3, with D hard to call. The CDR3 covers 13 residues. Trimming took off 8 bases at V and 1 base at J, with 10 bases between the two ends. CDR1 SEHNR and CDR2 FQNEAQ come from the germline V gene (reference sequence). The CDR3 region is CASSHTRTDTQYF. In DNA, the CDR3 is TGTGCCAGCTCCCACACCCGCACAGATACGCAGTATTTT.

V and J are TRBV10-2 and TRBJ2-6, with D hard to call. The germline CDR1 and CDR2 sequences are WSHSY and SAAADI. Between the trimmed V and J ends, which lost 11 bases and 0 bases, there was a span of 8 bases. The CDR3 extends over 13 amino acids. DNA of the CDR3: TGCGCCGACGGTATCTCTGGGGCCAACGTCCTGACTTTC. This sequence encodes CADGISGANVLTF.

This clonotype was counted ten times or more. The chain combines TRBV15 with TRBJ1-6; D gene uncertain. Trimming took 1 base from V and 9 from J, leaving 13 bases between them. The germline V gene has CDR1 LNHNV and CDR2 YYDKDF (reference sequence). This CDR3 comprises 15 residues. The CDR3 DNA is TGTGCCACCAGCAGAGTCCCGGGGTCCAGTTCACCCCTCCACTTT. Translating gives CATSRVPGSSSPLHF.

As to this clonotype: A junction end diverges from the germline sequence, so it may reflect a read error. V is TRBV7-2 and J is TRBJ2-7; TRBD2 agrees at 7 bases. This CDR3 has 15 residues. The germline V gene has CDR1 SGHTA and CDR2 FQGNSA. The CDR3 coding sequence is TGCGCCAGCAGCCACCGAAGGGGAGGGAGCTACGAGCAGTACTTC. Translation: CASSHRRGGSYEQYF.